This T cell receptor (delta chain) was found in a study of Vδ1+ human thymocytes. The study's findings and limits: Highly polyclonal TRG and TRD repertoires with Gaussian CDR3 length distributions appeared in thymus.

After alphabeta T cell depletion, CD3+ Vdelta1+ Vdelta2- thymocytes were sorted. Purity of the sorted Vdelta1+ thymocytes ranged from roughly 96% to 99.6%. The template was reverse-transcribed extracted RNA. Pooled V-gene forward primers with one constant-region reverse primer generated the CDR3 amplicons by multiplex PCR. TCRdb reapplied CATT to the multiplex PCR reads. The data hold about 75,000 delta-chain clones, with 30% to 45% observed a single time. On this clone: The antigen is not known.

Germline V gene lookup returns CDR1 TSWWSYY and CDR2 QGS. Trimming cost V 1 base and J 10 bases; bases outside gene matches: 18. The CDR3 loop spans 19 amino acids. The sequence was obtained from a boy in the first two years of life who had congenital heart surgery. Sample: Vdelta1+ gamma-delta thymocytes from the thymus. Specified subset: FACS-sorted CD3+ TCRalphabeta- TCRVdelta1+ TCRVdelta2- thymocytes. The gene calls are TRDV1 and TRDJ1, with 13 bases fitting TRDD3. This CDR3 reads CALGEPSYNTYWGIRGLIF. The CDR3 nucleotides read TGTGCTCTTGGGGAACCTTCCTACAACACATACTGGGGGATACGCGGACTCATCTTT.